This TCR beta chain was captured in a study of blood T cell repertoires in COVID-19. Study-level information: From the United States, Italy and Spain came samples of acute and convalescent COVID-19. PBMCs, B-cell-depleted T cells, or T cells were the source of the cDNA or gDNA that made up the material.

Germline loops: CDR1 MGHRA, CDR2 YSYEKL. This CDR3 contains 17 residues. Trimming pared 3 bases from V and 10 bases from J, leaving 22 bases between. Produced via immunoSEQ multiplex PCR; TCRdb's table is partial and in-frame only. The table has under 95,000 clones, around 88% seen once. This TCR derives from a man aged 55 to 69 with acute or convalescent COVID-19. Sample: peripheral blood. The rearrangement links TRBV4-1 to TRBJ1-6; D is perhaps TRBD1 (5 bases). The CDR3 here is CASSHDTWGLTGSPLHF. The DNA for the CDR3 is TGCGCCAGCAGCCATGATACATGGGGACTCACGGGATCACCCCTCCACTTT.